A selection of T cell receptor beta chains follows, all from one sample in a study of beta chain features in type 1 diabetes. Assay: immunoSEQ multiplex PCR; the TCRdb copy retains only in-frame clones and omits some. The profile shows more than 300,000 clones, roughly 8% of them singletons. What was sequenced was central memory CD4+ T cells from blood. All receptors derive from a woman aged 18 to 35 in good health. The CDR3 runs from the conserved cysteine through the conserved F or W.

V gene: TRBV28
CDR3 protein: CASTSGVPPKQYF

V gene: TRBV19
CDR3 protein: CASRSLGTSGHNEQFF

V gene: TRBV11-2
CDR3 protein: CASSPLAGQGAIIGEQYF

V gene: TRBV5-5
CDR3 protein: CASSLGLGRDTQYF

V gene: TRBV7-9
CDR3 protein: CASSFGLTSNEKLFF

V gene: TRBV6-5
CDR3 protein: CASRAYTRQETQYF

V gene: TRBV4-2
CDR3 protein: CASSQAGFSYSYNEQFF

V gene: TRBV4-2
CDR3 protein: CASSQAPADGANVLTF

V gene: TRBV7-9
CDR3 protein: CASSLGPGGQPQHF

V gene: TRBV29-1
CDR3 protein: CSVDGTGPYF

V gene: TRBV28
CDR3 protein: CATGPSSVDTQYF

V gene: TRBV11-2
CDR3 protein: CASSFGTSDSETQYF

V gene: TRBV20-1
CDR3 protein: CSAAPVSEQFF

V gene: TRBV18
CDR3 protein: CASRQNDRDRHEQYF

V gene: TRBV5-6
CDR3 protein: CASSFGGGYTGELFF

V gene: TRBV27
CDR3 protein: CASSLGLSSYNEQFF

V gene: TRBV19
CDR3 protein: CASTGSPTYNEQFF